A selection of T cell receptor beta chains follows, all from one sample in a study of regulatory T cells in long-lasting Graves disease. TCRdb re-derived calls from the multiplex PCR reads in MiXCR, one entry per CDR3 protein. The sample includes 400,000 to 500,000 distinct CDR3 sequences, about a sixth of them seen just once. The data were also submitted as part of a second study, on T cells in Graves' hyperthyroidism and ophthalmopathy.

Sample: peripheral blood mononuclear cells (PBMCs), taken at new diagnosis, from a patient treated with antithyroid drugs. All receptors come from a woman aged 25 to 45 with Graves disease. Both conserved end residues are part of each CDR3. Fields, in order: V gene, clone size, D gene, J gene, CDR3 DNA, CDR3 protein. D genes are given only for firm matches. Size is stated for part of the rows, as once, few or many counts, or as a class when the clone is expanded.

V: TRBV7-2; size: few; D: TRBD2; J: TRBJ2-3; DNA: TGTGCCAGCAGCTTAGGGTTACTAACCGGGGAGGGCCTGCATACGCAGTATTTT; CDR3: CASSLGLLTGEGLHTQYF
V: TRBV7-9; size: many; D: .; J: TRBJ1-5; DNA: TGTGCCAGCAGCCATTCAGGGGTGAATCAGCCCCAGCATTTT; CDR3: CASSHSGVNQPQHF
V: TRBV5-1; size: many; D: .; J: TRBJ1-5; DNA: TGCGCCAGCAGCCCCCAGGGAAGAGGCCAGCCCCAGCATTTT; CDR3: CASSPQGRGQPQHF
V: TRBV28; size: many; D: TRBD1; J: TRBJ2-3; DNA: TGTGCCAGCGGGGACCGACAGGGTTGGAGCACAGATACGCAGTATTTT; CDR3: CASGDRQGWSTDTQYF
V: TRBV28; size: few; D: .; J: TRBJ1-2; DNA: TGTGCCAGCAGTTTCCCTCCCCCTACTAACTATGGCTACACCTTC; CDR3: CASSFPPPTNYGYTF
V: TRBV28; size: many; D: .; J: TRBJ2-5; DNA: TGTGCCAGCAGTTTATACCCGAAGACCCAGTACTTC; CDR3: CASSLYPKTQYF
V: TRBV7-9; size: many; D: .; J: TRBJ1-1; DNA: TGTGCCAGCAGCTTAGGGATCGGGATGAACACTGAAGCTTTCTTT; CDR3: CASSLGIGMNTEAFF
V: TRBV13; size: many; D: TRBD2; J: TRBJ2-2; DNA: TGTGCCAGCAGCTCCCTAGCGGGAGGGCCGAACACCGGGGAGCTGTTTTTT; CDR3: CASSSLAGGPNTGELFF
V: TRBV2; size: few; D: .; J: TRBJ2-6; DNA: TGTGCCAGCAGTGCAGAGTCCCCCAGCTCTGGGGCCAACGTCCTGACTTTC; CDR3: CASSAESPSSGANVLTF
V: TRBV12-3/TRBV12-4; size: .; D: .; J: TRBJ2-6; DNA: TGTGCCAGCAGCCAGGGGCTCTCTGGGGCCAACGTCCTGACTTTC; CDR3: CASSQGLSGANVLTF
V: TRBV14; size: .; D: TRBD1; J: TRBJ2-7; DNA: TGTGCCAGCAGCCGTCGGACAGGGGCGGGCGAGCAGTACTTC; CDR3: CASSRRTGAGEQYF
V: TRBV28; size: many; D: .; J: TRBJ1-1; DNA: TGTGCCAGCGAATCACCCCAGGGTGAAGGGCCGAACACTGAAGCTTTCTTT; CDR3: CASESPQGEGPNTEAFF
V: TRBV2; size: many; D: TRBD2; J: TRBJ2-2; DNA: TGTGCCAGCAGCGCCAGGACTAGCGGTCGCACCGGGGAGCTGTTTTTT; CDR3: CASSARTSGRTGELFF
V: TRBV18; size: many; D: .; J: TRBJ1-5; DNA: TGTGCCAGCTCACCACCCGCGAGCAATCAGCCCCAGCATTTT; CDR3: CASSPPASNQPQHF
V: TRBV7-8; size: many; D: .; J: TRBJ2-7; DNA: TGTGCCAGCAGCCCTCCCCCAGGCTACGAGCAGTACTTC; CDR3: CASSPPPGYEQYF
V: TRBV5-1; size: few; D: .; J: TRBJ2-7; DNA: TGCGCCAGCAGCTTGGTTCGAGGAAGGCAGTACTTC; CDR3: CASSLVRGRQYF
V: TRBV5-6; size: many; D: .; J: TRBJ1-3; DNA: TGTGCCAGCAGCTTTATCGGTTCTGGAAACACCATATATTTT; CDR3: CASSFIGSGNTIYF
V: TRBV6-5; size: many; D: TRBD1; J: TRBJ2-2; DNA: TGTGCCAGCAGTTACCTGGACAGGGCGGCGGGGGAGCTGTTTTTT; CDR3: CASSYLDRAAGELFF
V: TRBV4-1; size: many; D: TRBD1; J: TRBJ2-1; DNA: TGCGCCAGCAGCATACGACAGGGCGACAATGAGCAGTTCTTC; CDR3: CASSIRQGDNEQFF
V: TRBV29-1; size: few; D: .; J: TRBJ2-1; DNA: TGCAGCGTCTCCAGGGCGACCTACAATGAGCAGTTCTTC; CDR3: CSVSRATYNEQFF
V: TRBV27; size: .; D: .; J: TRBJ1-4; DNA: TGTGCCAGCAGTAACCACAGGGTTGGTAATGAAAAACTGTTTTTT; CDR3: CASSNHRVGNEKLFF
V: TRBV30; size: many; D: .; J: TRBJ2-1; DNA: TGTGCCTGGAGTGTTGGACGTCAGGCCTCCCTCTTC; CDR3: CAWSVGRQASLF
V: TRBV28; size: .; D: .; J: TRBJ1-2; DNA: TGTGCCAGCAGCCCCATCGCAGGGTTGCGGGGCTACACCTTC; CDR3: CASSPIAGLRGYTF
V: TRBV6-5; size: many; D: .; J: TRBJ2-4; DNA: TGTGCCAGCAGTTCGGTCGGGAGTGCCAAAAACATTCAGTACTTC; CDR3: CASSSVGSAKNIQYF
V: TRBV3-1; size: many; D: .; J: TRBJ2-2; DNA: TGTGCCAGCAGCCAGGGTAGAAGCGGCACCGGGGAGCTGTTTTTT; CDR3: CASSQGRSGTGELFF
V: TRBV18; size: many; D: .; J: TRBJ1-4; DNA: TGTGCCAGCTCACCAAATGACGGGGAAAAACTGTTTTTT; CDR3: CASSPNDGEKLFF
V: TRBV7-7; size: few; D: TRBD1; J: TRBJ2-2; DNA: TGTGCTAGCAGCTCGGGGACAGACAACACCGGGGAGCTGTTTTTT; CDR3: CASSSGTDNTGELFF
V: TRBV27; size: many; D: .; J: TRBJ1-1; DNA: TGTGCCAGCAGTTTATCGGGCCTTACCACTGAAGCTTTCTTT; CDR3: CASSLSGLTTEAFF
V: TRBV29-1; size: few; D: TRBD1; J: TRBJ1-2; DNA: TGCAGCGTTGAAGATGGGCAGGGGGCTCAATATGGCTACACCTTC; CDR3: CSVEDGQGAQYGYTF
V: TRBV7-2; size: few; D: TRBD2; J: TRBJ2-1; DNA: TGTGCCAGCAGCTTCAGCGGGGGGACTAATGAGCAGTTCTTC; CDR3: CASSFSGGTNEQFF
V: TRBV20-1; size: many; D: .; J: TRBJ2-7; DNA: TGCAGTGCTAGTCCAAGCAGAGGATACGAGCAGTACTTC; CDR3: CSASPSRGYEQYF
V: TRBV12-3/TRBV12-4; size: many; D: TRBD2; J: TRBJ2-5; DNA: TGTGCCAGCAGTTTATGGTCGGCGGGAGGGCCGGGAGAGACCCAGTACTTC; CDR3: CASSLWSAGGPGETQYF
V: TRBV30; size: many; D: TRBD2; J: TRBJ2-1; DNA: TGTGCCCGGGAGGATAGCGGGACCTACAATGAGCAGTTCTTC; CDR3: CAREDSGTYNEQFF
V: TRBV4-2; size: .; D: .; J: TRBJ1-2; DNA: TGTGCCAGCAGCCAACAGGGGTACTATGGCTACACCTTC; CDR3: CASSQQGYYGYTF
V: TRBV28; size: few; D: TRBD2; J: TRBJ2-2; DNA: TGTGCCAGCAGCTCCGGCGGGAGCGGGCGGGAGCTGTTTTTT; CDR3: CASSSGGSGRELFF
V: TRBV18; size: once; D: .; J: TRBJ2-7; DNA: TGTGCCAGCTCACCAGCCCTAGGGGAGCAGTACTTC; CDR3: CASSPALGEQYF
V: TRBV9; size: .; D: TRBD2; J: TRBJ2-3; DNA: TGTGCCAGCCGTCCGACGGGAGGGCCGGATACGCAGTATTTT; CDR3: CASRPTGGPDTQYF
V: TRBV7-6; size: many; D: TRBD2; J: TRBJ2-1; DNA: TGTGCCAGCAGCTTAAACGGGAGGGTCGATGAGCAGTTCTTC; CDR3: CASSLNGRVDEQFF
V: TRBV6-2/TRBV6-3; size: .; D: .; J: TRBJ2-1; DNA: TGTGCCAGCAGTTACTCCCCGCTGAGCTCCTACAATGAGCAGTTCTTC; CDR3: CASSYSPLSSYNEQFF
V: TRBV20-1; size: many; D: .; J: TRBJ2-7; DNA: TGCAGTGCTAGAGAGGTGGGAGGACTCACCTACGAGCAGTACTTC; CDR3: CSAREVGGLTYEQYF
V: TRBV7-9; size: few; D: TRBD2; J: TRBJ2-7; DNA: TGTGCCAGCAGAGGGGGCAGTAGTGCTAGCGGGAGCTACGAGCAGTACTTC; CDR3: CASRGGSSASGSYEQYF
V: TRBV12-3/TRBV12-4; size: many; D: .; J: TRBJ2-7; DNA: TGTGCCAGCGGACCCGGGACGGGCGACGAGCAGTACTTC; CDR3: CASGPGTGDEQYF
V: TRBV27; size: many; D: .; J: TRBJ2-1; DNA: TGTGCCAGCCACCGAGGGGACGGATGGGGTAATGAGCAGTTCTTC; CDR3: CASHRGDGWGNEQFF
V: TRBV28; size: many; D: TRBD1; J: TRBJ1-5; DNA: TGTGCCAGCAGTTTATCTTTGCCGGGACAGGGGGCGATAAATCAGCCCCAGCATTTT; CDR3: CASSLSLPGQGAINQPQHF
V: TRBV4-1; size: few; D: .; J: TRBJ2-7; DNA: TGCGCCAGCAGCCAAGAGGGTAGGGTTTTTTACGAGCAGTACTTC; CDR3: CASSQEGRVFYEQYF
V: TRBV7-9; size: many; D: TRBD2; J: TRBJ2-1; DNA: TGTGCCAGCAGCACAGCCTGGCGGGAGGCCACTTTTGAGCAGTTCTTC; CDR3: CASSTAWREATFEQFF
V: TRBV20-1; size: many; D: .; J: TRBJ2-1; DNA: TGCAGTGCTAGGATCCTCCAGCGAGGGTACAATGAGCAGTTCTTC; CDR3: CSARILQRGYNEQFF
V: TRBV27; size: many; D: .; J: TRBJ2-1; DNA: TGTGCCACCTCCCGAAGCGGAAGCTCCTACAATGAGCAGTTCTTC; CDR3: CATSRSGSSYNEQFF
V: TRBV24-1; size: few; D: TRBD2; J: TRBJ2-1; DNA: TGTGCCACCAGTTCGGTAGCGGGAGGGCCAAGGAACAATGAGCAGTTCTTC; CDR3: CATSSVAGGPRNNEQFF
V: TRBV28; size: many; D: .; J: TRBJ1-1; DNA: TGTGCCAGCGGCCGGGAGGGCGATATAATGAACACTGAAGCTTTCTTT; CDR3: CASGREGDIMNTEAFF
V: TRBV3-1; size: few; D: TRBD1; J: TRBJ2-1; DNA: TGTGCCAGCAGCCAGTGGGACAGAGCTAGCAATGAGCAGTTCTTC; CDR3: CASSQWDRASNEQFF
V: TRBV5-6; size: .; D: TRBD2; J: TRBJ2-1; DNA: TGTGCCAGCAGCCGGACTAGCGGGAGGGCCGCCGGGGGGAATGAGCAGTTCTTC; CDR3: CASSRTSGRAAGGNEQFF
V: TRBV7-2; size: many; D: TRBD2; J: TRBJ2-1; DNA: TGTGCCAGCAGCTTGAGTGAGCGGGAGATCTTC; CDR3: CASSLSEREIF
V: TRBV7-9; size: many; D: TRBD1; J: TRBJ1-2; DNA: TGTGCCAGCAGCGTACAGGGGGCGATGAGTGGCTACACCTTC; CDR3: CASSVQGAMSGYTF
V: TRBV5-1; size: many; D: TRBD2; J: TRBJ2-7; DNA: TGCGCCAGCAGCCCGGGACTAGCGGGAGTTCACTACGAGCAGTACTTC; CDR3: CASSPGLAGVHYEQYF
V: TRBV9; size: few; D: TRBD2; J: TRBJ2-1; DNA: TGTGCCAGCAGCGTAGGGGTTAGCGGGGCTTCCTACAATGAGCAGTTCTTC; CDR3: CASSVGVSGASYNEQFF
V: TRBV5-1; size: few; D: .; J: TRBJ2-7; DNA: TGCGCCAGCAGCTTGGACACACAGGTCGAGCAGTACTTC; CDR3: CASSLDTQVEQYF
V: TRBV9; size: many; D: TRBD1; J: TRBJ1-4; DNA: TGTGCCAGCAGCGTCACAGGGGCAACTAATGAAAAACTGTTTTTT; CDR3: CASSVTGATNEKLFF
V: TRBV14; size: few; D: .; J: TRBJ1-2; DNA: TGTGCCAGCAGCCTCACCAGGGACGGAATAGATGGCTACACCTTC; CDR3: CASSLTRDGIDGYTF
V: TRBV19; size: many; D: .; J: TRBJ1-1; DNA: TGTGCCAGTAGTATTTCCCTGGCAGCGCCGAACACTGAAGCTTTCTTT; CDR3: CASSISLAAPNTEAFF